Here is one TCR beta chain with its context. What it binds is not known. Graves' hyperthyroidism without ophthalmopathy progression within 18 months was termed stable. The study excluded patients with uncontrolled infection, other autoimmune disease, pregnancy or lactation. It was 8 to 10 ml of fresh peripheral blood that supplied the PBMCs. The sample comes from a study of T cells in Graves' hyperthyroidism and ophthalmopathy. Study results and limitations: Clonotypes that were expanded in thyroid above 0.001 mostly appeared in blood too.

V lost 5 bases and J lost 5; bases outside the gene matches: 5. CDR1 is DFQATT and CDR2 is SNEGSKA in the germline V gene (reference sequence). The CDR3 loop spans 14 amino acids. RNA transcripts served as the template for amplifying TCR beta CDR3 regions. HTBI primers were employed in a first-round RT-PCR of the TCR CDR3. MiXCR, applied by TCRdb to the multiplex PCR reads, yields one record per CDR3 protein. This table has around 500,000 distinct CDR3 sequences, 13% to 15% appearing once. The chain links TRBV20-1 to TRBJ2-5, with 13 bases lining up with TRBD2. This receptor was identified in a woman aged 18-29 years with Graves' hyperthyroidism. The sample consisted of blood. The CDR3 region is CSAPGLAGAETQYF. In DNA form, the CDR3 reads TGCAGTGCTCCTGGACTAGCGGGAGCGGAGACCCAGTACTTC.